This TCR beta chain came from a study of OX40 agonist ivuxolimab in advanced cancers. Whole-study context: Each dose-escalation patient presented with hepatocellular carcinoma, melanoma, renal cell or head and neck cancer. Notes on the study in general: On average, CD8+ T cells showed a greater number of expanded clones than CD4+. Dosing at 0.1 to 3.0 mg/kg was accompanied by clonal expansion of CD4+ and CD8+ blood T cells by week 6.

The CDR3 contains 19 residues. Germline loops: CDR1 LGHNA, CDR2 YSLEER. V was pared by 5 bases and J by 2 bases, with 14 bases of the junction left unmatched. Blood was sampled at baseline, cycle 4 day 1, and cycle 7 day 1. Only in-frame clones appear in the TCRdb table, and some are missing; sequencing was by immunoSEQ multiplex PCR. Here the sample spans about 48,000 clones, roughly three quarters being singletons. As for this clone: Its antigen remains unknown.

The rearrangement uses TRBV4-3 and TRBJ2-3; 12 bases are a match to TRBD2. The clonotype originates from an adult with an advanced solid tumor such as melanoma, head and neck, liver or kidney cancer. The material sequenced was CD4+ or CD8+ T cells sorted from blood, taken in a trial of the OX40 agonist ivuxolimab. CDR3: CASSERASGRAENTDTQYF. The CDR3 DNA is TGCGCCAGCAGCGAACGCGCTAGCGGGAGGGCCGAGAACACAGATACGCAGTATTTT.